The next 26 T cell receptor beta chains were all read from a single sample in a study of T cell repertoires in cytomegalovirus infection. MiXCR, applied by TCRdb to the reads, yields one record per CDR3 protein. Altogether roughly 860,000 distinct CDR3 sequences are present, around a third being singletons, with the ten largest covering under 15%. These TCRs' antigens remain unknown. The sequenced sample was cultured CD8+ T cells from PBMCs, obtained from culture after CMV antigen stimulation. These receptors all come from a human donor in good health (CMV status not recorded). Some clones in this sample may be carry-over from other donors' samples.

In its sample, this clonotype was seen many times. This chain connects TRBV18 to TRBJ1-1; D gene ambiguous. CDR3 length equals 17 residues. Trimming shortened V by 3 bases and J by 0 bases, and 17 bases separated the two germline ends. Germline CDR1 is KGHSH and CDR2 is LQKENI. The CDR3: CASSPVGASDMNTEAFF. The CDR3 region has the DNA TGTGCCAGCTCACCCGTGGGTGCTTCGGATATGAACACTGAAGCTTTCTTT.

The count of this clonotype is one. The V call is TRBV14, the J call TRBJ1-1; D may be TRBD1 (5 bases). CDR3 length: 17 residues. V was clipped by 0 bases and J by 1 base, with 15 bases between them. CDR1 and CDR2 from the germline V gene are SGHDN and FVKESK. The CDR3 coding sequence is TGTGCCAGCAGCCAAGAAACTTGGGGGGGGAGGAACACTGAAGCTTTCTTT. Translating gives CASSQETWGGRNTEAFF.

This clonotype was seen more than once but under ten times. V usage is TRBV7-9 and J usage is TRBJ2-1, with D perhaps matching TRBD2 (6 bases). Germline assignment: CDR1 SEHNR and CDR2 FQNEAQ (reference sequence). The CDR3 has 16 residues. Trimming shortened V by 2 bases and J by 7 bases, and 18 bases separated the two germline ends. For the CDR3, the DNA is TGTGCCAGCAGCTTAAAGGGCGGGAAACCTCGAAATGAGCAGTTCTTC. This gives the protein CASSLKGGKPRNEQFF.

This clonotype has ten or more counts. The chain uses TRBV7-6 and TRBJ2-1; D is unresolved. The CDR3 is made up of 16 amino acids. Germline V gene lookup returns CDR1 SGHVS and CDR2 FNYEAQ. V was trimmed by 4 bases and J by 1 base, leaving 14 bases between them. CDR3 loop: CASSSSGPFSYNEQFF. Here the CDR3 DNA reads TGTGCCAGCAGCTCAAGTGGTCCTTTTTCCTACAATGAGCAGTTCTTC.

This clonotype occurred a few times. The chain carries TRBV7-6 and TRBJ2-3; the D gene is possibly TRBD1 (5 bases). Germline V gives CDR1 SGHVS, CDR2 FNYEAQ. Trimming pared 5 bases from V and 3 bases from J, leaving 18 bases between. This CDR3 comprises 16 residues. This chain's CDR3 is CASSGQLGPRTDTQYF. The DNA of the CDR3 is TGTGCCAGCAGCGGACAATTGGGCCCCCGGACAGATACGCAGTATTTT.

This chain links TRBV18 with TRBJ1-6; 8 bases match TRBD1. The germline V gene has CDR1 KGHSH and CDR2 LQKENI. V dropped 3 bases and J dropped 5; count of bases not matched to a gene: 9. The CDR3 is made up of 17 amino acids. In DNA form, the CDR3 reads TGTGCCAGCTCACCCTCCTTCCGGGACAGGCATAATTCACCCCTCCACTTT. Translation: CASSPSFRDRHNSPLHF.

The V call is TRBV9, the J call TRBJ1-1, with 8 bases aligning to TRBD1. The CDR3 covers 11 residues. V shed 7 bases, J shed 11 bases, and the junction held 7 bases outside the gene matches. Germline CDR1 reads SGDLS; CDR2 reads YYNGEE. CDR3 region: CASYGQGQAFF. The CDR3 coding sequence is TGTGCCAGCTACGGACAGGGACAGGCTTTCTTT.

This chain uses TRBV6-6 with TRBJ2-1; TRBD2 aligns across 8 bases. The CDR3 covers 16 residues. Germline values: CDR1 MNHNY, CDR2 SVGAGI (reference sequence). The V gene end was trimmed by 2 bases and the J gene end by 5 bases; junction bases not matched to a gene: 8. The CDR3 reads CASSYISGNQNNEQFF. The CDR3 DNA is TGTGCCAGCAGTTACATTAGCGGGAATCAAAACAATGAGCAGTTCTTC.

There are a few counts of this clonotype. The chain uses TRBV6-1 and TRBJ2-6; 9 bases agree with TRBD1. V lost 4 bases to trimming and J lost 2 bases; unmatched junction nucleotides: 12. The germline V gene encodes CDR1 MNHNS and CDR2 SASEGT. This CDR3 comprises 19 residues. The chain's CDR3 is CASSVTHRGRSAGANVLTF. CDR3 coding DNA: TGTGCCAGCAGTGTAACTCACAGGGGGCGAAGTGCTGGGGCCAACGTCCTGACTTTC.

The chain employs TRBV7-9 and TRBJ2-7, with TRBD2 matching over 12 bases. The CDR3 contains 15 residues. The germline V gene encodes CDR1 SEHNR and CDR2 FQNEAQ (reference sequence). With 5 bases clipped from V and 2 bases from J, the junction kept 4 bases outside the gene matches. CDR3 loop: CASSALAGGAYEQYF. For the CDR3, the DNA is TGTGCCAGCAGCGCACTAGCGGGGGGTGCCTACGAGCAGTACTTC.

This clonotype was counted at least ten times. This chain joins TRBV7-6 and TRBJ2-2; 7 bases are a match to TRBD2. Per the germline V gene, CDR1 is SGHVS and CDR2 is FNYEAQ. The ends lost 1 base at V and 4 bases at J; junction bases unmatched: 6. The CDR3 loop spans 16 amino acids. CDR3 sequence: CASSLVAGSGTGELFF. For the CDR3, the DNA is TGTGCCAGCAGCTTAGTAGCGGGTAGTGGCACCGGGGAGCTGTTTTTT.

Only a few counts were recorded for this clonotype. The CDR3 loop reads CASRKLGTGRTRAGANVLTF. CDR3 nucleotides: TGTGCCAGCAGGAAATTAGGGACAGGGCGGACCCGCGCTGGGGCCAACGTCCTGACTTTC. The V call is TRBV28, the J call TRBJ2-6; 9 bases map to TRBD1. This CDR3 is built from 20 residues. Germline V gene data show CDR1 as MDHEN and CDR2 as SYDVKM. V was pared by 6 bases and J by 2 bases, with 17 bases of the junction left unmatched.

V and J are TRBV7-3 and TRBJ2-1; TRBD2 might be the D (5 bases). V dropped 5 bases and J dropped 7 bases, with 15 bases sitting between them. The CDR3 length is 14 residues. Germline lookup yields CDR1 SGHTA and CDR2 FQGTGA. The CDR3 loop reads CASSLRRAENEQFF. The CDR3 region has the DNA TGTGCCAGCAGCCTTAGGCGGGCCGAAAATGAGCAGTTCTTC.

V gene TRBV27 combines with J gene TRBJ2-4; 10 nucleotides line up with TRBD2. Germline CDR1 MNHEY, CDR2 SMNVEV (reference sequence). V lost 5 bases to trimming and J lost 0 bases; unmatched junction nucleotides: 10. CDR3 length: 18 amino acids. The CDR3 DNA reads as TGTGCCAGCAGTGACGAGCGGGGGGGCCTACTAGCCAAAAACATTCAGTACTTC. Protein: CASSDERGGLLAKNIQYF.

This clonotype was counted a single time. The chain combines TRBV27 with TRBJ1-1, with D possibly TRBD1 on 5 matching bases. Germline CDR1 MNHEY, CDR2 SMNVEV (reference sequence). The CDR3 sequence is 16 residues long. The V gene lost 6 bases and the J gene lost 1 base, with 18 bases spanning the gap. The CDR3 DNA reads TGTGCCAGCAGCCCACTGATTGGGACGGGGAACACTGAAGCTTTCTTT. Translation gives CASSPLIGTGNTEAFF.

This clonotype was seen many times. The chain combines TRBV7-6 with TRBJ2-7; the match to TRBD1 covers 8 bases. Germline trimming cut 3 bases from V and 3 bases from J; bases unmatched to any gene: 4. The germline V gene encodes CDR1 SGHVS and CDR2 FNYEAQ. There are 14 residues in the CDR3. The CDR3, as DNA: TGTGCCAGCAGCTTCGGACAGGGCCACTACGAGCAGTACTTC. Its translation: CASSFGQGHYEQYF.

This clonotype showed up many times. The J gene is TRBJ2-1, the V gene TRBV7-8, with D possibly called TRBD1 or TRBD2 (6 bases each). The CDR3 spans 15 residues. Trimming took 5 bases from V and 5 from J, leaving 16 bases between them. Germline lookup yields CDR1 SGHVS and CDR2 FQNEAQ. DNA for the CDR3: TGTGCCAGCAGCAGTACAGTGGAGGGGGACAATGAGCAGTTCTTC. It yields the protein CASSSTVEGDNEQFF.

The gene calls are TRBV19 and TRBJ2-1, with 10 bases that match TRBD2. CDR3 length: 16 amino acids. V gave up 5 bases and J gave up 7 bases; unmatched junction bases: 11. The germline gives CDR1 LNHDA, CDR2 SQIVND (reference sequence). The CDR3 reads CASSSEEAGGLNEQFF. CDR3 DNA sequence: TGTGCCAGTAGTTCTGAGGAAGCGGGGGGGCTTAATGAGCAGTTCTTC.

This clonotype has only a few counts. The chain has TRBV7-9 and TRBJ1-6; D unresolved. CDR3 length: 14 amino acids. Germline-derived CDR1 and CDR2 are SEHNR and FQNEAQ (reference sequence). The V end lost 2 bases, the J end lost 8 bases, and 10 bases lay between the germline ends. The CDR3 region has the DNA TGTGCCAGCAGCTTATCTCAGGACCATTCACCCCTCCACTTT. Translation: CASSLSQDHSPLHF.

The rearrangement joins TRBV4-2 to TRBJ2-4; tentative D call: TRBD1 (6 bases). The V gene's germline CDR1 is LGHNA and CDR2 YNFKEQ. The V end was cut by 0 bases, the J end by 7 bases, with 13 bases between. The CDR3 is 15 residues long. The CDR3 reads CASSQEWGLGNIQYF. In nucleotides, the CDR3 is TGTGCCAGCAGCCAAGAGTGGGGGCTGGGGAACATTCAGTACTTC.

This clonotype has only a few counts. With a much larger clone just one base away, this may be a read error. DNA of the CDR3: TGTGCCAGCAGCTTAAAGGAAAAACTGTTTTTT. Its translation is CASSLKEKLFF. This chain uses TRBV7-9 with TRBJ1-4; unclear D gene. Between the trimmed V and J ends, which lost 2 bases and 8 bases, there was a span of 3 bases. CDR3 length: 11 amino acids. Germline CDR1 SEHNR, CDR2 FQNEAQ (reference sequence).

In its sample, this clonotype was seen a few times. The chain joins TRBV4-1 to TRBJ2-1; 10 bases agree with TRBD2. V shed 4 bases and J 5 bases; nucleotides not matched to a gene: 8. Germline V gene sequence: CDR1 MGHRA, CDR2 YSYEKL. This CDR3 spans 16 amino acids. CDR3 region: CASSRQVAGGNNEQFF. CDR3 in DNA: TGCGCCAGCAGCCGCCAAGTAGCGGGGGGAAACAATGAGCAGTTCTTC.

The V gene is TRBV6-2 or TRBV6-3, the J gene TRBJ2-7; a weak D match, TRBD1 (5 bases). CDR3 length: 16 residues. V lost 6 bases and J 2 bases, leaving 20 bases between the germline ends. The germline V gene has CDR1 MNHEY and CDR2 SVGEGT. The CDR3 loop is CASSPIKGSAPYEQYV. CDR3 bases: TGTGCCAGCAGCCCCATCAAGGGGTCGGCACCCTACGAGCAGTACGTC.

The genes are TRBV28 and TRBJ1-2; the D gene is possibly TRBD1 (5 bases). The germline V gene encodes CDR1 MDHEN and CDR2 SYDVKM. V lost 2 bases and J lost 8, with 9 bases in between. The CDR3 loop spans 12 amino acids. CDR3 sequence: CASSLGGRGYTF. The CDR3 coding sequence is TGTGCCAGCAGTTTAGGGGGTCGCGGCTACACCTTC.

The rearrangement joins TRBV20-1 to TRBJ1-3; possibly TRBD1 for D (5 bases). The CDR3 runs to 14 residues. The germline V gene encodes CDR1 DFQATT and CDR2 SNEGSKA (reference sequence). V was pared by 3 bases and J by 4 bases, with 13 bases between. This CDR3 is CSASYRQEGNTIYF. DNA of the CDR3: TGCAGTGCTAGTTACAGGCAGGAAGGAAACACCATATATTTT.

Points on this clonotype: Just one base apart from a much larger clone, this may be a read error. The rearrangement links TRBV7-6 to TRBJ2-5; D possibly uses TRBD1 or TRBD2 (5 bases each). The CDR3 loop spans 14 amino acids. V was shortened by 8 bases and J by 2 bases, with 15 bases between the two germline ends. Germline-derived CDR1 and CDR2 are SGHVS and FNYEAQ. CDR3 DNA: TGTGCCAGCGTCCCTAAGTGGGGGCAAGAGACCCAGTACTTC. This encodes CASVPKWGQETQYF.